The T cell receptor beta chain described here comes from a study of Ad26.COV2.S vaccination and SARS-CoV-2 variants. Study as a whole: Donor was assigned to the Ad26.COV2.S arm of trial COV1001. Donor got 5x10^10 or 1x10^11 viral particles of Ad26.COV2.S.

Overall study results and limits: Participants in the vaccine arm had higher spike-specific TCR breadth; placebo recipients had lower. Total T cell responses, in the TCR breadth and depth analyses, may have been underestimated.

Treatment noted: around 19 received Ad26.COV2.S at low or high dose, single or two shots; 5 received placebo; per-sample allocation not given. Sampling was performed 63 days after the first vaccine or placebo injection. Sequencing was performed with immunoSEQ multiplex PCR; in TCRdb, only in-frame clones are kept and a portion is missing. The sample records approximately 480,000 clones, roughly 87% being singletons. As concerns this clone: No antigen is known for it.

CDR1 SGHVS and CDR2 FQNEAQ come from the germline V gene. This CDR3 has 12 residues. The V and J ends lost 5 bases and 4 bases respectively, with 7 bases between them. The sequencing used peripheral blood, collected in a trial of Ad26.COV2.S vaccine versus placebo. This sequence originates from a person between 18 and 60 years old who received the Ad26.COV2.S COVID-19 vaccine or a placebo. This chain uses TRBV7-8 with TRBJ2-3; D gene ambiguous. In DNA form, the CDR3 reads TGTGCCAGCAGCCCCACGGCAGATACGCAGTATTTT. It specifies CASSPTADTQYF.